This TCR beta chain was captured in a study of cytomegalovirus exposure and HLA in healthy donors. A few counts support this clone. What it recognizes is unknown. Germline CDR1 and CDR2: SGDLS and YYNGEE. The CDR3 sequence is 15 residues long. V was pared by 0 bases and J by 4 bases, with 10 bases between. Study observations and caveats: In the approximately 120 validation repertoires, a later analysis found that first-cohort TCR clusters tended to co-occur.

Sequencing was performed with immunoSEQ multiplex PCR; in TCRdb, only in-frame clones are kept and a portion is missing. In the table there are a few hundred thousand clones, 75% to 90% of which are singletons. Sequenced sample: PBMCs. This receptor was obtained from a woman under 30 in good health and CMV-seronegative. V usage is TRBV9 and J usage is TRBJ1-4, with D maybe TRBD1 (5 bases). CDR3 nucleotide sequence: TGTGCCAGCAGCGTAGATGGGGCTGTTAATGAAAAACTGTTTTTT. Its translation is CASSVDGAVNEKLFF.